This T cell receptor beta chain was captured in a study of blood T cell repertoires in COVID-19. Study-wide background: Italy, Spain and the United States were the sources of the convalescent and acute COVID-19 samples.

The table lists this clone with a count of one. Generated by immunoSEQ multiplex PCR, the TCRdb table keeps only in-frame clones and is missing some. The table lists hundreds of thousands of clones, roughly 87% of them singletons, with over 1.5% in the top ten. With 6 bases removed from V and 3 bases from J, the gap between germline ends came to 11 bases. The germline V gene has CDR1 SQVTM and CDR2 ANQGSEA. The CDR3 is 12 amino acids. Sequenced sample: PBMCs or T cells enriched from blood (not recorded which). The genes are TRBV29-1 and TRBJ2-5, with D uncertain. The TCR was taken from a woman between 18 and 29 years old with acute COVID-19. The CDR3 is CSVPGFEETQYF. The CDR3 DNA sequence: TGCAGCGTCCCAGGATTCGAAGAGACCCAGTACTTC.